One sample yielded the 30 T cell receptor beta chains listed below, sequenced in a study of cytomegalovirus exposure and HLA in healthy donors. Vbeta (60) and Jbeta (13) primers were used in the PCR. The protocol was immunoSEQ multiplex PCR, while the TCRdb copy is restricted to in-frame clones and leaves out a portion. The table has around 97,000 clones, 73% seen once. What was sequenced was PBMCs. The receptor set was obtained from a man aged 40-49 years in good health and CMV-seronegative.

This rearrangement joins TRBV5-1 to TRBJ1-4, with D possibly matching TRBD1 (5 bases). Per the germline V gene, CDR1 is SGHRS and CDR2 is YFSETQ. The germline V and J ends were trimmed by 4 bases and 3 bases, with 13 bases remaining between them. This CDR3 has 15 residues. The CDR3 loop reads CASSPGRGPNEKLFF. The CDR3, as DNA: TGCGCCAGCAGCCCCGGAAGGGGCCCTAATGAAAAACTGTTTTTT.

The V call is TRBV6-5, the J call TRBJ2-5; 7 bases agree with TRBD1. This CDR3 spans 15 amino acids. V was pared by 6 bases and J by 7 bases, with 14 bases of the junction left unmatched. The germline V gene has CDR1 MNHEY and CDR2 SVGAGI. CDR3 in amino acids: CASSVARGFVGTQYF. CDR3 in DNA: TGTGCCAGCAGCGTTGCCAGGGGGTTTGTGGGGACCCAGTACTTC.

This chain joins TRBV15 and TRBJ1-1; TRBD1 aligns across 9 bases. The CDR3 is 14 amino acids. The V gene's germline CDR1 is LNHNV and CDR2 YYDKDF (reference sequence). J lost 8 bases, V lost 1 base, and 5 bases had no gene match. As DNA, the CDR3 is TGTGCCACCAGCAGAGGGGACAGGGTTATGGAAGCTTTCTTT. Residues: CATSRGDRVMEAFF.

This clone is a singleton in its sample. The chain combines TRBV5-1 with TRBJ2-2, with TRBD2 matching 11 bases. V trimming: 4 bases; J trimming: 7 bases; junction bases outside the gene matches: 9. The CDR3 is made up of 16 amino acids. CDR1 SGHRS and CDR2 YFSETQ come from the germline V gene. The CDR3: CASSQTSGVSGGELFF. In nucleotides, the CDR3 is TGCGCCAGCAGCCAGACTAGCGGGGTCAGCGGCGGGGAGCTGTTTTTT.

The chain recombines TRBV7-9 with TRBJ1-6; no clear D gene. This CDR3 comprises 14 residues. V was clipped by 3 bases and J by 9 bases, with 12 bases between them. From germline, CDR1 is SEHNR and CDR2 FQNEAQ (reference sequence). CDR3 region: CASSLVSGSSPLHF. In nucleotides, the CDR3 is TGTGCCAGCAGCTTGGTCAGCGGGAGTTCACCCCTCCACTTT.

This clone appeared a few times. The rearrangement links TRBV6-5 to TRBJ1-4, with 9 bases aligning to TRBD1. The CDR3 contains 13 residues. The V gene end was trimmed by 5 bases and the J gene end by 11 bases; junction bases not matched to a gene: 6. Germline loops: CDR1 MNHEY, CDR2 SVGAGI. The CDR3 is CASSDIDRGKLFF. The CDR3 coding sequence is TGTGCCAGCAGTGATATTGACAGGGGGAAACTGTTTTTT.

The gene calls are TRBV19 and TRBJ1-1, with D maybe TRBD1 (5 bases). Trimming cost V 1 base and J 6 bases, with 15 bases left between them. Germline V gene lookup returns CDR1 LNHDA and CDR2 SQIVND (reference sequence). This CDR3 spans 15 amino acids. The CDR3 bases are TGTGCCAGTAGTATAGCCCGCCTTTTAGGGGCTGAAGCTTTCTTT. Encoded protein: CASSIARLLGAEAFF.

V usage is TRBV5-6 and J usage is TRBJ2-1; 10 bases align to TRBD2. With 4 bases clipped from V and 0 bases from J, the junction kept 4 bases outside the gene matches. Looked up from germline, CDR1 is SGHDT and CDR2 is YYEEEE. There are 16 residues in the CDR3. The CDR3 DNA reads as TGTGCCAGCAGCCGCCTAGCGGGGGCCTCCTACAATGAGCAGTTCTTC. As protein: CASSRLAGASYNEQFF. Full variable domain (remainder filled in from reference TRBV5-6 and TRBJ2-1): DAGVTQSPTHLIKTRGQQVTLRCSPKSGHDTVSWYQQALGQGPQFIFQYYEEEERQRGNFPDRFSGHQFPNYSSELNVNALLLGDSALYLCASSRLAGASYNEQFFGPGTRLTVL.

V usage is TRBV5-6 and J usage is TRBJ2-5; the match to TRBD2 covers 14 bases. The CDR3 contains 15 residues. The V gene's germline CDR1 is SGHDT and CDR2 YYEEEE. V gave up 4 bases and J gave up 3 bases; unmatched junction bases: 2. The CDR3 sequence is CASSRLAGGKETQYF. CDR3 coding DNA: TGTGCCAGCAGCCGACTAGCGGGGGGGAAAGAGACCCAGTACTTC.

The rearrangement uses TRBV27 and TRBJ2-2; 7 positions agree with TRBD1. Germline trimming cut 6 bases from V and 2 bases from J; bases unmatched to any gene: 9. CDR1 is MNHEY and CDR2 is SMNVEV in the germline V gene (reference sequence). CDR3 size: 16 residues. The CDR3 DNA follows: TGTGCCAGCAGCCCCATCGACAGGGTTAACACCGGGGAGCTGTTTTTT. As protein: CASSPIDRVNTGELFF.

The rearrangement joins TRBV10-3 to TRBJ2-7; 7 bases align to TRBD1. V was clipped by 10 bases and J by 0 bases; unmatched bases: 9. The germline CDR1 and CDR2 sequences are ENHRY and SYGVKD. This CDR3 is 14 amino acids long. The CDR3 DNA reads TGTGCCACACACGGGACAGTAAGCTCCTACGAGCAGTACTTC. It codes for CATHGTVSSYEQYF.

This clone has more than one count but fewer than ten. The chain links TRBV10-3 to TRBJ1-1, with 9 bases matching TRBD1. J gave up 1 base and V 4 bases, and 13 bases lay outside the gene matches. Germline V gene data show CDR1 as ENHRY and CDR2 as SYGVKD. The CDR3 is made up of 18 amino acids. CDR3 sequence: CAISATGGAGFGNTEAFF. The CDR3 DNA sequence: TGTGCCATCAGTGCCACAGGGGGCGCAGGGTTTGGGAACACTGAAGCTTTCTTT.

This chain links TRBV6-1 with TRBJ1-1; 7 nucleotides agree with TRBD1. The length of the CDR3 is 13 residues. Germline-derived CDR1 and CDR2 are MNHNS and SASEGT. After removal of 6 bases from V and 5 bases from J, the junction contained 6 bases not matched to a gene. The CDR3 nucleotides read TGTGCCAGCAGACCGACAGGGAGTACTGAAGCTTTCTTT. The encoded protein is CASRPTGSTEAFF.

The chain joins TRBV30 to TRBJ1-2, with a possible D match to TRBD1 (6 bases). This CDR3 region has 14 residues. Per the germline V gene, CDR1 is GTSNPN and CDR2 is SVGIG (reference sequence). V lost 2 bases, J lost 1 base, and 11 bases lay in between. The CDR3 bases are TGTGCCTGGAGTCCCACAGGGATTAACTATGGCTACACCTTC. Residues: CAWSPTGINYGYTF.

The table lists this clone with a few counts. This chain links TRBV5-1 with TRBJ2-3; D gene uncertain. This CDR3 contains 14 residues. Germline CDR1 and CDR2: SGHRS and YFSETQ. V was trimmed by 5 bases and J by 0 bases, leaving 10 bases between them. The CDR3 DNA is TGCGCCAGCAGGTTACAGCTAAGCACAGATACGCAGTATTTT. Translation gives CASRLQLSTDTQYF.

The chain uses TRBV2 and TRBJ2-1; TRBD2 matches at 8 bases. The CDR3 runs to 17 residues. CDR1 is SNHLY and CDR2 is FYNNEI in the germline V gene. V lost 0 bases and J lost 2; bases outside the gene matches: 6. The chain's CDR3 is CASSEALERGPYNEQFF. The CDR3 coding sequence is TGTGCCAGCAGTGAAGCGCTTGAGCGGGGGCCCTACAATGAGCAGTTCTTC.

The CDR3 DNA sequence: TGTGCCAGCAGCCACTTCGGGACAGACTTCTACGAGCAGTACTTC. Protein: CASSHFGTDFYEQYF. V and J are TRBV14 and TRBJ2-7, with 7 bases matching TRBD1. Germline CDR1 SGHDN, CDR2 FVKESK. The CDR3 length is 15 residues. Unmatched junction bases numbered 8, after V lost 3 bases and J lost 3 bases.

Here the CDR3 DNA reads TGTGCCAGCAGCCCAATTGGGGGGGGAACCGTGGACAATGAGCAGTTCTTC. Amino acids: CASSPIGGGTVDNEQFF. The V and J genes are TRBV5-4 and TRBJ2-1, with 7 bases that match TRBD2. Per germline, CDR1 SGHNT and CDR2 YYREEE (reference sequence). The CDR3 totals 17 residues. Trimming removed 4 bases from V and 5 bases from J; junction bases left unmatched: 15. The full variable domain, with the rest looked up from reference TRBV5-4 and TRBJ2-1, is ETGVTQSPTHLIKTRGQQVTLRCSSQSGHNTVSWYQQALGQGPQFIFQYYREEENGRGNFPPRFSGLQFPNYSSELNVNALELDDSALYLCASSPIGGGTVDNEQFFGPGTRLTVL.

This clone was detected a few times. The CDR3 DNA reads TGTGCCAGCAGCCCCGACAGTGTACGAAACATTCAGTACTTC. Translation gives CASSPDSVRNIQYF. The chain is built from TRBV9 and TRBJ2-4, with a tentative D call TRBD1 (5 bases). Germline V gene data show CDR1 as SGDLS and CDR2 as YYNGEE. V was clipped by 4 bases and J by 6 bases, with 14 bases between them. This CDR3 region has 14 residues.

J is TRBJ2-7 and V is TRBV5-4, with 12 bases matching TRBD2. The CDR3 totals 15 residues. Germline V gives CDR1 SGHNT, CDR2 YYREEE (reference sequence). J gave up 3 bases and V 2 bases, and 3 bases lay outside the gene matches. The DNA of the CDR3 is TGTGCCAGCAGCTTTTCTAGCGGGGGGGGCTACGAGCAGTACTTC. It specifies CASSFSSGGGYEQYF.

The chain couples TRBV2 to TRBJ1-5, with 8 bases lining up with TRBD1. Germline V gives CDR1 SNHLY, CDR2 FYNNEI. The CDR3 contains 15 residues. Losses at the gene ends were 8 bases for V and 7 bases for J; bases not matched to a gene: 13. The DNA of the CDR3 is TGTGCCAGCCTGAAGGGGGCAGGGGGCTTACAGCCCCAGCATTTT. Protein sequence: CASLKGAGGLQPQHF.

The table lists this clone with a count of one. Here the CDR3 DNA reads TGTGCCAGCTGGCCAGCGGGACGGAACTACGAGCAGTACTTC. Translating gives CASWPAGRNYEQYF. The rearrangement joins TRBV6-5 to TRBJ2-7, with 7 bases identical to TRBD2. CDR1 MNHEY and CDR2 SVGAGI come from the germline V gene. The length of the CDR3 is 14 residues. J gave up 3 bases and V 8 bases, and 10 bases lay outside the gene matches.

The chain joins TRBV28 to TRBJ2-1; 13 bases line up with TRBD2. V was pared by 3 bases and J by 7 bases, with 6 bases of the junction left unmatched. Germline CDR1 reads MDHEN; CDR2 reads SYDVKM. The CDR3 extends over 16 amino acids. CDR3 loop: CASSLGTSGAHNEQFF. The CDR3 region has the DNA TGTGCCAGCAGTTTGGGGACTAGCGGGGCTCATAATGAGCAGTTCTTC.

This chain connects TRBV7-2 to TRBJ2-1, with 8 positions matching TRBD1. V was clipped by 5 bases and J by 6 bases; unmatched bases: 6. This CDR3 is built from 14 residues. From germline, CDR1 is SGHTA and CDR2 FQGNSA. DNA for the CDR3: TGTGCCAGCAGCCCCCCAGGACAGGGCAATGAGCAGTTCTTC. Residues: CASSPPGQGNEQFF.

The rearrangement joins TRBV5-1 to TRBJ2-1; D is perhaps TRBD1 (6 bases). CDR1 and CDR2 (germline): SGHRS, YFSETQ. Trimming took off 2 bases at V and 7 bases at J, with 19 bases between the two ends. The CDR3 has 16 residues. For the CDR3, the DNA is TGCGCCAGCAGCTTTTATCGTCTACAGGGTTTAAATGAGCAGTTCTTC. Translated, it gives CASSFYRLQGLNEQFF.

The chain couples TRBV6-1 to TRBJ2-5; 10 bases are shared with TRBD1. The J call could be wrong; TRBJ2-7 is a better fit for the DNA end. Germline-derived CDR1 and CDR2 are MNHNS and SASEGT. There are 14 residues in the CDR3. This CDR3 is CATFRDRGTYEQYF. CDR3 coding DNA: TGTGCCACCTTCCGGGACAGGGGAACCTACGAGCAGTACTTC.

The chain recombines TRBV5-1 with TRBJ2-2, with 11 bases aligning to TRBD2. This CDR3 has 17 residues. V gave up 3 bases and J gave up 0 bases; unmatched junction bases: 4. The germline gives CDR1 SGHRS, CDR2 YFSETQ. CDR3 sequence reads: CASSYLAGGSNTGELFF. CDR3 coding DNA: TGCGCCAGCAGCTATCTAGCGGGGGGCTCGAACACCGGGGAGCTGTTTTTT. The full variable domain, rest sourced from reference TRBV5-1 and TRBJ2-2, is KAGVTQTPRYLIKTRGQQVTLSCSPISGHRSVSWYQQTPGQGLQFLFEYFSETQRNKGNFPGRFSGRQFSNSRSEMNVSTLELGDSALYLCASSYLAGGSNTGELFFGEGSRLTVL.

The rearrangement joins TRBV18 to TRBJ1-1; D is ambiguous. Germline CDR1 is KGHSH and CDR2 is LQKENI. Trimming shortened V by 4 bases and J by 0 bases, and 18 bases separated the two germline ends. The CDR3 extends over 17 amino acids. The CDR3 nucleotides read TGTGCCAGCTCACTTTCGCTCATCCAGAAGATGAACACTGAAGCTTTCTTT. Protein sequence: CASSLSLIQKMNTEAFF.

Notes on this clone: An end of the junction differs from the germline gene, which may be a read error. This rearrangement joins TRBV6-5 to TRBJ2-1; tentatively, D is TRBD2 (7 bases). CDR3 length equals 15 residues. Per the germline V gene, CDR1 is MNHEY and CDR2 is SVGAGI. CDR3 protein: CASSQWGGVDNEQFF. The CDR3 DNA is TGTGCTAGCAGCCAATGGGGGGGCGTCGACAATGAGCAGTTCTTC.

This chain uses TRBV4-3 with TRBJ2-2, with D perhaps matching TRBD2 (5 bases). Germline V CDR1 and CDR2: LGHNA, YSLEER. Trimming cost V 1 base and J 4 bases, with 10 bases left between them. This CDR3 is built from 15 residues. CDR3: CASSQVWAGTGELFF. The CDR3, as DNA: TGCGCCAGCAGCCAAGTTTGGGCGGGCACCGGGGAGCTGTTTTTT.